Presented here are 6 T cell receptor beta chains from one specimen sequenced in a study of blood T cell repertoires in COVID-19 (dated by TCRdb to 2019 to 2021). Receptors were amplified or captured by the immunoSEQ multiplex PCR assay. TCRdb stores this immuneACCESS table with in-frame sequences only. Part of the clones is absent; in the studies checked, under half of the shortfall reflects unresolved V genes, and no reason is known for the rest. The sample table holds 280,000 or so clones, of which about 91% were seen once. The ten largest clones take up just under 7% of the sample. What was sequenced was peripheral blood. The receptors originated from a woman in her twenties or thirties who had recovered from COVID-19.

The chain employs TRBV2 and TRBJ2-7; 9 positions agree with TRBD1. Germline CDR1 is SNHLY and CDR2 is FYNNEI. The CDR3 sequence is 15 residues long. V was clipped by 5 bases and J by 3 bases; unmatched bases: 8. The CDR3 region has the DNA TGTGCCAGCAGTTCGGACAGGGGCCCGGGCTACGAGCAGTACTTC. This gives the protein CASSSDRGPGYEQYF.

On this clone itself: Other DNA sequences of this sample code for an identical CDR3. The chain recombines TRBV9 with TRBJ2-7; 12 nucleotides agree with TRBD1. The CDR3 has 14 amino acids. With 2 bases clipped from V and 7 bases from J, the junction kept 4 bases outside the gene matches. Looked up from germline, CDR1 is SGDLS and CDR2 is YYNGEE. The CDR3, as DNA: TGTGCCAGCAGCGTGGGACAGGGGGCTCGGGAGCAGTACTTC. It is translated as CASSVGQGAREQYF.

Ten or more counts support this clone. The chain carries TRBV6-2 or TRBV6-3 and TRBJ2-3; 7 bases are a match to TRBD1. The CDR3 sequence is 15 residues long. The trim removed 4 bases at V and 4 bases at J, leaving 8 bases unmatched. Germline V gene lookup returns CDR1 MNHEY and CDR2 SVGEGT. The CDR3 sequence is CASSLTGQIPDTQYF. The CDR3 DNA reads TGTGCCAGCAGTTTGACAGGGCAAATTCCAGATACGCAGTATTTT.

This chain links TRBV6-5 with TRBJ1-1; D gene ambiguous. This CDR3 spans 13 amino acids. The ends were cut back, 0 bases at V and 11 bases at J, with 13 bases in the middle. Germline CDR1 MNHEY, CDR2 SVGAGI. The CDR3 here is CASSYSGPPGAFF. In nucleotides, the CDR3 is TGTGCCAGCAGTTACTCAGGGCCTCCGGGGGCTTTCTTT.

This clone was counted once. The genes are TRBV28 and TRBJ2-7, with D maybe TRBD2 (5 bases). Trimming stripped 6 bases from V and 2 bases from J, with 11 bases between. CDR3 length: 13 amino acids. CDR1 is MDHEN, CDR2 SYDVKM, per germline. The CDR3 nucleotides read TGTGCCAGCAGGTCAGGAGGAACCTACGAGCAGTACTTC. Translating gives CASRSGGTYEQYF.

The chain joins TRBV9 to TRBJ2-7; TRBD1 agrees at 7 bases. Trimming removed 3 bases from V and 2 bases from J; junction bases left unmatched: 5. The CDR3 contains 14 residues. Germline-derived CDR1 and CDR2 are SGDLS and YYNGEE. The CDR3 reads CASSARDRAYEQYF. The CDR3, as DNA: TGTGCCAGCAGCGCCCGGGACAGAGCCTACGAGCAGTACTTC.